This T cell receptor (beta chain) originates from a study of Ad26.COV2.S vaccination and SARS-CoV-2 variants. Profiling relied on immunoSEQ multiplex PCR, and the TCRdb table lists in-frame clones only, not all of them. This sample has about 350,000 clones, with less than 90% found just once. The CDR3 contains 14 residues. After removal of 3 bases from V and 4 bases from J, the junction contained 6 bases not matched to a gene. Germline values: CDR1 SGHRS, CDR2 YFSETQ. Treatment indicated: some 20 received Ad26.COV2.S at low or high dose, single or two shots; roughly 5 received placebo; per-sample allocation not given. Day 63 following the first vaccine or placebo injection was when the samples were taken. Overall study results and limits: In vaccinated individuals, spike-specific CD8+ and CD4+ T cell responses reportedly displayed substantial breadth.

A word on this clone: Its target is not known.

Specimen: peripheral blood, collected in a trial of Ad26.COV2.S vaccine versus placebo. This receptor was identified in a person between 18 and 60 years old who received the Ad26.COV2.S COVID-19 vaccine or a placebo. This sequence joins TRBV5-1 and TRBJ1-1, with 7 positions matching TRBD1. The CDR3 reads CASSSQGEGTEAFF. CDR3 coding DNA: TGCGCCAGCAGCTCGCAGGGGGAGGGCACTGAAGCTTTCTTT.